Listed below are T cell receptor beta chains from one sample, sequenced in a study of blood T cell repertoires in COVID-19. Sequenced by immunoSEQ multiplex PCR; TCRdb stores in-frame clones only, minus some. This table holds just under 350,000 clones, about 93% found once. The source material was peripheral blood. These receptors came from a young woman who had recovered from COVID-19. CDR3s include the opening cysteine and the closing phenylalanine or tryptophan. The D gene is left open where the match is weak. For some rows the clone size is stated as once, few or many, or as a class when expanded; others skip it.

J gene | D gene | V gene | clone size | CDR3 protein | CDR3 DNA
TRBJ2-5 | - | TRBV20-1 | - | CSASRRGQETQYF | TGCAGTGCTAGTAGGAGGGGACAAGAGACCCAGTACTTC
TRBJ1-4 | TRBD1 | TRBV27 | - | CASSLQQGLGELFF | TGTGCCAGCAGTTTACAACAGGGGCTCGGGGAACTGTTTTTT
TRBJ1-1 | TRBD1 | TRBV6-2/TRBV6-3 | - | CASSTGAGELGAFF | TGTGCCAGCAGTACAGGGGCTGGTGAACTTGGAGCTTTCTTT
TRBJ2-5 | TRBD2 | TRBV12-5 | - | CASGQGLAGDGETQYF | TGTGCTAGTGGACAAGGACTAGCGGGAGATGGGGAGACCCAGTACTTC
TRBJ2-1 | TRBD1 | TRBV11-3 | - | CASSSRWTGEDEQFF | TGTGCCAGCAGCTCCCGCTGGACAGGGGAGGATGAGCAGTTCTTC
TRBJ1-2 | - | TRBV11-3 | - | CASSPGTSSGGYTF | TGTGCCAGCAGCCCGGGGACTTCCTCCGGTGGCTACACCTTC
TRBJ2-5 | TRBD2 | TRBV11-2 | - | CASSTSDSETQYF | TGTGCCAGTTCGACTAGCGATTCAGAGACCCAGTACTTC
TRBJ1-1 | - | TRBV12-3/TRBV12-4 | - | CASSFSGRAEAFF | TGTGCCAGCAGTTTCTCGGGGAGGGCTGAAGCTTTCTTT
TRBJ1-5 | - | TRBV9 | - | CASSPGADNQPQHF | TGTGCCAGCAGCCCAGGGGCCGACAATCAGCCCCAGCATTTT
TRBJ2-1 | TRBD2 | TRBV27 | - | CASSLGASGSWTYNEQFF | TGTGCCAGCAGTTTAGGGGCTAGCGGGAGCTGGACCTACAATGAGCAGTTCTTC
TRBJ1-5 | - | TRBV27 | - | CASSPYRTAEASNQPQHF | TGTGCCAGCAGTCCATATAGGACAGCCGAGGCTAGCAATCAGCCCCAGCATTTT
TRBJ2-1 | - | TRBV9 | - | CASSVSGDHEQFF | TGTGCCAGCAGCGTATCAGGGGACCATGAGCAGTTCTTC
TRBJ1-2 | - | TRBV21-1 | - | CASRTDRVSGYTF | TGTGCCAGCAGGACAGACAGGGTAAGTGGCTACACCTTC
TRBJ1-1 | - | TRBV9 | - | CASSVVGQMNTEAFF | TGTGCCAGCAGCGTAGTGGGCCAGATGAACACTGAAGCTTTCTTT
TRBJ2-5 | TRBD1 | TRBV29-1 | - | CSVEQGASETQYF | TGCAGCGTTGAGCAGGGGGCATCAGAGACCCAGTACTTC
TRBJ1-6 | - | TRBV6-1 | - | CASSEVGGVGNNSPLHF | TGTGCCAGCAGTGAAGTGGGCGGGGTCGGGAATAATTCACCCCTCCACTTT
TRBJ1-3 | - | TRBV30 | - | CALNRVGFSTIYF | TGTGCCTTGAACAGGGTTGGTTTTAGCACCATATATTTT
TRBJ1-1 | - | TRBV5-4 | - | CASSFPGDKNTEAFF | TGTGCCAGCAGCTTTCCGGGAGATAAGAACACTGAAGCTTTCTTT
TRBJ2-1 | TRBD2 | TRBV4-3 | - | CASSQDAPWTSGSSYNEQFF | TGCGCCAGCAGCCAAGATGCCCCGTGGACTAGCGGGAGCTCCTACAATGAGCAGTTCTTC
TRBJ1-5 | TRBD1 | TRBV6-2/TRBV6-3 | - | CASSSTGGGLGQPQHF | TGTGCCAGCAGTTCGACAGGGGGAGGACTGGGTCAGCCCCAGCATTTT
TRBJ2-5 | TRBD1 | TRBV15 | - | CATSRRTGEETQYF | TGTGCCACCAGCAGACGGACAGGGGAAGAGACCCAGTACTTC
TRBJ2-1 | - | TRBV7-2 | - | CASSPTATSYNEQFF | TGTGCCAGCAGCCCCACAGCAACATCCTACAATGAGCAGTTCTTC
TRBJ1-1 | - | TRBV10-3 | - | CASIGPAGNTEAFF | TGTGCCAGCATAGGGCCCGCGGGCAACACTGAAGCTTTCTTT
TRBJ1-3 | - | TRBV5-1 | - | CASSLRTATGNTIYF | TGCGCCAGCAGCTTAAGGACAGCAACTGGAAACACCATATATTTT
TRBJ2-3 | TRBD2 | TRBV10-3 | - | CAIAKLLAGGTDTQYF | TGTGCCATCGCCAAACTTCTAGCGGGAGGAACAGATACGCAGTATTTT
TRBJ1-5 | TRBD1 | TRBV29-1 | - | CSVVGTGIYEPQHF | TGCAGCGTTGTAGGGACAGGGATTTACGAGCCCCAGCATTTT
TRBJ1-3 | - | TRBV5-1 | - | CASSLGAGNTIYF | TGCGCCAGCAGCTTGGGAGCTGGAAACACCATATATTTT
TRBJ2-1 | - | TRBV7-8 | - | CASSPRRPPDEQFF | TGTGCCAGCAGTCCCCGGAGGCCGCCAGATGAGCAGTTCTTC
TRBJ1-1 | TRBD1 | TRBV30 | - | CAWDRGVWTEAFF | TGTGCCTGGGACAGGGGTGTTTGGACTGAAGCTTTCTTT
TRBJ2-4 | TRBD1 | TRBV6-2/TRBV6-3 | - | CASSYMTGTGISQQNIQYF | TGTGCCAGCAGTTACATGACCGGGACAGGGATTAGCCAACAAAACATTCAGTACTTC
TRBJ2-3 | - | TRBV7-2 | - | CASSLGGTDTQYF | TGTGCCAGCAGCTTAGGCGGTACAGATACGCAGTATTTT
TRBJ2-5 | - | TRBV7-9 | - | CASSRFGREETQYF | TGTGCCAGCAGCCGGTTCGGGAGAGAGGAGACCCAGTACTTC
TRBJ1-1 | TRBD1 | TRBV12-3/TRBV12-4 | - | CASRDRENTEAFF | TGTGCCAGCAGGGACAGGGAGAACACTGAAGCTTTCTTT
TRBJ1-2 | - | TRBV6-1 | few | CASSEVLQNNYGYTF | TGTGCCAGCAGTGAAGTTTTACAGAACAACTATGGCTACACCTTC
TRBJ2-3 | TRBD2 | TRBV11-2 | - | CASSPQTSGNQGADTQYF | TGTGCCAGCAGCCCGCAGACTAGCGGGAATCAAGGGGCAGATACGCAGTATTTT
TRBJ2-2 | TRBD1 | TRBV4-3 | - | CASTTHGTGNTGELFF | TGCGCCAGCACCACCCACGGGACAGGGAACACCGGGGAGCTGTTTTTT
TRBJ1-2 | - | TRBV5-1 | - | CASSLMDRNGYTF | TGCGCCAGCAGCTTAATGGACAGAAATGGCTACACCTTC
TRBJ2-2 | TRBD2 | TRBV28 | - | CASYPPVGGRTSGANTGELFF | TGTGCCAGCTATCCTCCTGTCGGGGGGCGGACTAGCGGGGCGAACACCGGGGAGCTGTTTTTT
TRBJ1-2 | TRBD1 | TRBV11-2 | - | CASSSRQGRNYGYTF | TGTGCCAGCAGCTCCCGACAGGGCCGGAACTATGGCTACACCTTC
TRBJ2-1 | TRBD2 | TRBV11-3 | - | CASTPGTRGVGEQFF | TGTGCCAGCACCCCCGGGACTAGAGGGGTTGGTGAGCAGTTCTTC
TRBJ2-2 | TRBD2 | TRBV7-6 | once | CASSKLPGLGVAGELFF | TGTGCCAGCAGCAAATTGCCGGGACTAGGGGTAGCCGGGGAGCTGTTTTTT
TRBJ1-5 | - | TRBV6-2/TRBV6-3 | - | CASSYGQLNQPQHF | TGTGCCAGCAGTTACGGACAGTTAAATCAGCCCCAGCATTTT